One sample yielded the 20 T cell receptor beta chains listed below, sequenced in a study of cytomegalovirus exposure and HLA in healthy donors. Primers: 60 Vbeta forward and 13 Jbeta reverse. Profiled with immunoSEQ multiplex PCR; TCRdb holds only in-frame clones, not every one. Listed are roughly 120,000 clones; approximately 6.8% falls within the top ten. Sequences were obtained from PBMCs. The receptor source for this set is a man aged 40-49 years in good health and CMV-seropositive.

The CDR3 here is CASSPGTGMRTEAFF. CDR3 nucleotides: TGTGCCAGCAGCCCAGGGACAGGGATGAGGACTGAAGCTTTCTTT. The rearrangement links TRBV7-9 to TRBJ1-1, with 9 positions matching TRBD1. Germline V gene data show CDR1 as SEHNR and CDR2 as FQNEAQ (reference sequence). This CDR3 comprises 15 residues. The V segment lost 5 bases and the J segment 5 bases; nucleotides outside the gene matches: 9.

This chain joins TRBV5-1 and TRBJ2-2, with 9 nucleotides matching TRBD1. Germline V lookup: CDR1 SGHRS, CDR2 YFSETQ. J gave up 6 bases and V 4 bases, and 7 bases lay outside the gene matches. There are 15 residues in the CDR3. The CDR3 DNA reads TGCGCCAGCAGCGCCCGGGACAGGGTGGCCGGGGAGCTGTTTTTT. Its protein is CASSARDRVAGELFF.

The chain couples TRBV28 to TRBJ2-7; tentatively, D is TRBD2 (6 bases). The CDR3 loop spans 14 amino acids. Trimming stripped 6 bases from V and 2 bases from J, with 14 bases between. CDR1 and CDR2 (germline): MDHEN, SYDVKM. This CDR3 is CASRTGTGPYEQYF. CDR3 nucleotides: TGTGCCAGCAGAACCGGGACTGGTCCCTACGAGCAGTACTTC.

This chain uses TRBV6-5 with TRBJ1-1; D perhaps matches TRBD1 (5 bases). This CDR3 is 15 amino acids long. Germline CDR1 MNHEY, CDR2 SVGAGI. Trimming stripped 5 bases from V and 2 bases from J, with 15 bases between. The CDR3: CASSATGTENTEAFF. The CDR3 coding sequence is TGTGCCAGCAGTGCAACCGGGACTGAAAACACTGAAGCTTTCTTT.

V gene TRBV7-3 combines with J gene TRBJ1-1; 8 bases are shared with TRBD1. The CDR3 is made up of 15 amino acids. CDR1 and CDR2 (germline): SGHTA, FQGTGA. Germline trimming cut 5 bases from V and 3 bases from J; bases unmatched to any gene: 8. The DNA for the CDR3 is TGTGCCAGCAGCCCTCGACAGGGGATCGACACTGAAGCTTTCTTT. Its protein is CASSPRQGIDTEAFF.

The chain carries TRBV7-6 and TRBJ2-1, with TRBD2 identical over 9 bases. This CDR3 is built from 16 residues. CDR1 is SGHVS and CDR2 is FNYEAQ in the germline V gene. The trim removed 6 bases at V and 2 bases at J, leaving 8 bases unmatched. DNA of the CDR3: TGTGCCAGCAGTGCGGCTAGCGGGAAAACCTACAATGAGCAGTTCTTC. Translation gives CASSAASGKTYNEQFF.

This chain connects TRBV6-1 to TRBJ1-2; tentative D call: TRBD1 (6 bases). Germline values: CDR1 MNHNS, CDR2 SASEGT. The ends were cut back, 5 bases at V and 6 bases at J, with 10 bases in the middle. The CDR3 runs to 12 residues. The CDR3 is CASSTGFNGYTF. The CDR3 DNA is TGTGCCAGCAGTACAGGGTTCAATGGCTACACCTTC.

J is TRBJ2-1 and V is TRBV4-3, with D possibly matching TRBD2 (6 bases). V was clipped by 2 bases and J by 9 bases, with 23 bases between them. Germline V gene data show CDR1 as LGHNA and CDR2 as YSLEER. CDR3 length: 17 amino acids. The CDR3 loop is CASSQRLDAHHAVEQFF. CDR3 sequence (DNA): TGCGCCAGCAGCCAACGACTAGATGCCCACCATGCCGTTGAGCAGTTCTTC.

The chain uses TRBV4-3 and TRBJ2-1; 10 bases are shared with TRBD2. Germline V gene data show CDR1 as LGHNA and CDR2 as YSLEER. After removal of 1 base from V and 0 bases from J, the junction contained 12 bases not matched to a gene. This CDR3 is built from 20 residues. This chain's CDR3 is CASSQVRSLAGASSYNEQFF. As DNA, the CDR3 is TGCGCCAGCAGCCAAGTACGTAGCCTAGCGGGGGCCAGCTCCTACAATGAGCAGTTCTTC.

CDR3 coding DNA: TGTGCCAGCAGCAGGGGACAGGGAAACACTGAAGCTTTCTTT. Its translation is CASSRGQGNTEAFF. This chain links TRBV13 with TRBJ1-1; 9 nucleotides line up with TRBD1. J lost 2 bases, V lost 5 bases, and 3 bases had no gene match. The CDR3 spans 14 residues. CDR1 and CDR2 (germline): PRHDT, FYEKMQ (reference sequence).

The gene calls are TRBV5-8 and TRBJ2-6; maybe TRBD1 (6 bases). The CDR3 contains 18 residues. Trimming took 2 bases from V and 1 from J, leaving 16 bases between them. Looked up from germline, CDR1 is SGHTS and CDR2 is YDEGEE. The CDR3 loop is CASSFGDRLPSGANVLTF. CDR3 in DNA: TGTGCCAGCAGCTTCGGCGACAGGCTCCCGTCTGGGGCCAACGTCCTGACTTTC.

This chain connects TRBV30 to TRBJ1-4; unclear D gene. V lost 0 bases to trimming and J lost 5 bases, with 7 bases between them. The germline V gene encodes CDR1 GTSNPN and CDR2 SVGIG (reference sequence). The CDR3 spans 13 residues. This CDR3 reads CAWSVGGNEKLFF. The CDR3 nucleotides are TGTGCCTGGAGTGTAGGAGGGAATGAAAAACTGTTTTTT.

CDR3 DNA: TGTGCCAGCAGTGACATAACAGGGGGAACCCAGCATTTT. Translating it yields CASSDITGGTQHF. This chain links TRBV25-1 with TRBJ1-5; 8 positions agree with TRBD1. J was trimmed by 11 bases and V by 3 bases; bases with no gene match: 6. From germline, CDR1 is MGHDK and CDR2 SYGVNS. This CDR3 has 13 amino acids.

The V gene is TRBV27, the J gene TRBJ1-2; D remains unclear. The CDR3 spans 16 residues. V was pared by 6 bases and J by 2 bases, with 19 bases between. Looked up from germline, CDR1 is MNHEY and CDR2 is SMNVEV (reference sequence). The CDR3 bases are TGTGCCAGCAGCCCCTTGTATGGGCGGGTCAACTATGGCTACACCTTC. Its protein is CASSPLYGRVNYGYTF.

The chain recombines TRBV5-1 with TRBJ2-5; possible D gene TRBD2, 5 bases. CDR1 and CDR2 from the germline V gene are SGHRS and YFSETQ. With 5 bases removed from V and 2 bases from J, the gap between germline ends came to 13 bases. The CDR3 is made up of 14 amino acids. The CDR3 sequence: CASRQGRRQETQYF. Written as DNA, the CDR3 is TGCGCCAGCAGACAAGGAAGGAGGCAAGAGACCCAGTACTTC.

The gene calls are TRBV29-1 and TRBJ1-2, with a weak D call TRBD1 (6 bases). This CDR3 region has 16 residues. Germline V gene data show CDR1 as SQVTM and CDR2 as ANQGSEA. V was clipped by 1 base and J by 8 bases, with 23 bases between them. The CDR3 here is CSVEANPGASTEGYTF. The CDR3 DNA is TGCAGCGTTGAAGCTAACCCAGGGGCCTCAACGGAGGGCTACACCTTC.

The chain employs TRBV7-9 and TRBJ1-1, with 7 bases that match TRBD1. Germline V CDR1 and CDR2: SEHNR, FQNEAQ (reference sequence). V shed 0 bases, J shed 4 bases, and the junction held 11 bases outside the gene matches. The CDR3 length is 17 residues. CDR3 region: CASSLAQGQTSGTEAFF. CDR3 DNA: TGTGCCAGCAGCTTAGCGCAGGGACAGACTTCTGGCACTGAAGCTTTCTTT.

This sequence joins TRBV19 and TRBJ2-7; maybe TRBD2 (6 bases). Germline V CDR1 and CDR2: LNHDA, SQIVND (reference sequence). V lost 6 bases and J lost 4, with 19 bases in between. The CDR3 runs 15 residues. CDR3 DNA: TGTGCCAGTAGGCCAACGGACTACCGCTTATACGAGCAGTACTTC. This encodes CASRPTDYRLYEQYF.

The V call is TRBV11-3, the J call TRBJ2-5, with 10 bases lining up with TRBD2. CDR3 length: 16 residues. Germline CDR1 SGHNT, CDR2 YENEEA. Losses at the gene ends were 1 base for V and 1 base for J; bases not matched to a gene: 3. The CDR3 is CASSLGASGSQETQYF. CDR3 DNA: TGTGCCAGCAGCTTAGGGGCTAGCGGGAGCCAAGAGACCCAGTACTTC.

The chain recombines TRBV18 with TRBJ1-1, with 9 bases fitting TRBD1. Germline assignment: CDR1 KGHSH and CDR2 LQKENI. The CDR3 loop spans 14 amino acids. Trimming removed 6 bases from V and 5 bases from J; junction bases left unmatched: 7. The CDR3 DNA reads TGTGCCAGCTCCCCCGTGACAGGGGGAACTGAAGCTTTCTTT. Protein: CASSPVTGGTEAFF.